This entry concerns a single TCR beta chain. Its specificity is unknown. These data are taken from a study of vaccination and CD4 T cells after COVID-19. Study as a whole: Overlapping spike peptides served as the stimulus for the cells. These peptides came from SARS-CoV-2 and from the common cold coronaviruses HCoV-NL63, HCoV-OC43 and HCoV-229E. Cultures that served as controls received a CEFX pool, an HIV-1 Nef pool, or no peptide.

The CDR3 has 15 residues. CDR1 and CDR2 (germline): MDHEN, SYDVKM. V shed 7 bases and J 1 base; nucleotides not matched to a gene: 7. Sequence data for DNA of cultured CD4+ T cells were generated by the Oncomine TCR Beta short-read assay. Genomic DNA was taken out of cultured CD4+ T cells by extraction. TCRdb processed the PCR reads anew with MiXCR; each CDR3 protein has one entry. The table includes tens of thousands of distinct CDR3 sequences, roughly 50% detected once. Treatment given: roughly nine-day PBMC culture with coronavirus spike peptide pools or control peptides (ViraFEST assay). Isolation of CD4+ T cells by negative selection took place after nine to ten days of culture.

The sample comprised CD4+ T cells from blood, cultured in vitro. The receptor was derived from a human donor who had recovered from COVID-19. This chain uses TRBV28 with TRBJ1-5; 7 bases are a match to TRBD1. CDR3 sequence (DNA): TGTGCCAGCAAATGGGACAGATTAAGCAATCAGCCCCAGCATTTT. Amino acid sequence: CASKWDRLSNQPQHF.